This T cell receptor (beta chain) was profiled in a study of blood T cell repertoires in COVID-19. The overall study: T cells, B-cell-depleted T cells, or PBMCs supplied cDNA or gDNA.

Profiling relied on immunoSEQ multiplex PCR, and the TCRdb table lists in-frame clones only, not all of them. This table holds 290,000 or so clones, 87% found once. This CDR3 has 14 amino acids. CDR1 and CDR2 (germline): SGHDN, FVKESK. V was clipped by 1 base and J by 2 bases, with 5 bases between them. This receptor was identified in a man aged 18 to 30 with active or convalescent COVID-19. The gene calls are TRBV14 and TRBJ2-2, with unresolved D. The material sequenced was peripheral blood. As DNA, the CDR3 is TGTGCCAGCAGCCAAGTTATAAACACCGGGGAGCTGTTTTTT. Residues: CASSQVINTGELFF.